This T cell receptor (beta chain) was profiled in a study of type 1 regulatory T cells. Study overall: An in vitro protocol generated T-allo10, a Tr1-enriched, alloantigen-specific CD4 T cell product.

TCRdb redid the calling of the reads with MiXCR, one entry per CDR3 protein. Here the sample spans tens of thousands of distinct CDR3 sequences, around 21% being singletons. Study-level points and caveats: Compared with non-type 1 regulatory T cells, type 1 regulatory T cells showed a more restricted TCR repertoire.

This clonotype was found a few times. Its antigen is undetermined. The V gene end was trimmed by 4 bases and the J gene end by 0 bases; junction bases not matched to a gene: 2. The CDR3 is 14 residues long. Germline values: CDR1 SGHRS, CDR2 YFSETQ. The specimen was cultured type 1 regulatory T (Tr1) cells, either the whole culture or a sorted fraction (not recorded which). V and J are TRBV5-1 and TRBJ2-7; 9 bases line up with TRBD2. The receptor comes from a human donor in good health. The CDR3 coding sequence is TGCGCCAGCAGCCCTAGCGGGACCTCCTACGAGCAGTACTTC. The encoded protein is CASSPSGTSYEQYF.